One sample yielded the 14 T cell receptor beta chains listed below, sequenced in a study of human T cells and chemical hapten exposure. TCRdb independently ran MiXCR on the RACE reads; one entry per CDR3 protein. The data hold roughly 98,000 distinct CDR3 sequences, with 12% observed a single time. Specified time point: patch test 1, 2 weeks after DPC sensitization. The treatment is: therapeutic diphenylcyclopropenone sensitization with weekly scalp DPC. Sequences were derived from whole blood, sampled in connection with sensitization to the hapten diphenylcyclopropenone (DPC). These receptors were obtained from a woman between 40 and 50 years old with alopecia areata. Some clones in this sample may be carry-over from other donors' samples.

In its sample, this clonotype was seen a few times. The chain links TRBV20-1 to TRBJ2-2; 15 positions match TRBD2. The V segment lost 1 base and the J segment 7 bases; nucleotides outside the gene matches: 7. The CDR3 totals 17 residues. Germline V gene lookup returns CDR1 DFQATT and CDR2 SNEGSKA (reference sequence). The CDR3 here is CSARGGTSGRRVGELFF. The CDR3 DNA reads TGCAGTGCTAGAGGCGGGACTAGCGGGAGGAGGGTCGGGGAGCTGTTTTTT.

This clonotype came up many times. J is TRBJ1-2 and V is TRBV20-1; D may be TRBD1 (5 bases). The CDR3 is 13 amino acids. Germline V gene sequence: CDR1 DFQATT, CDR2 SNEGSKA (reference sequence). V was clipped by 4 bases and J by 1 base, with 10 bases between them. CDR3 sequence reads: CSATQDLNYGYTF. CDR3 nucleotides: TGCAGTGCTACACAGGACCTTAACTATGGCTACACCTTC.

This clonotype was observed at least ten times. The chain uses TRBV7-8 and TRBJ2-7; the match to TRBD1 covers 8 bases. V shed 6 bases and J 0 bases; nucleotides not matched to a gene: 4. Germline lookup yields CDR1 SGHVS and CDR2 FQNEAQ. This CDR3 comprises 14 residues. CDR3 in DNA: TGTGCCAGCAGAAAAGGACAGGGCTCCTACGAGCAGTACTTC. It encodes CASRKGQGSYEQYF.

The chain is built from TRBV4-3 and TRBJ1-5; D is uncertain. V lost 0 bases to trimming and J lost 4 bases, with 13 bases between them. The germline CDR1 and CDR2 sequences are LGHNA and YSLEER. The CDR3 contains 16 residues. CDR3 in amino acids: CASSQDLSAVNQPQHF. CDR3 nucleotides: TGCGCCAGCAGCCAAGATTTAAGCGCGGTAAATCAGCCCCAGCATTTT.

CDR3 nucleotides: TGCAGCGTTGCAACAGGGGGACATTCACCCCTCCACTTT. This translates into CSVATGGHSPLHF. The rearrangement joins TRBV29-1 to TRBJ1-6; 8 positions match TRBD1. This CDR3 has 13 residues. Looked up from germline, CDR1 is SQVTM and CDR2 is ANQGSEA. V lost 4 bases, J lost 8 bases, and 4 bases stayed unmatched.

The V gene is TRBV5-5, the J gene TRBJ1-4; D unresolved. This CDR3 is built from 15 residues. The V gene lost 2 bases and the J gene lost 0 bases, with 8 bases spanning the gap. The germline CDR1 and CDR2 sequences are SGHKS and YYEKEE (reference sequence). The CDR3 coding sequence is TGTGCCAGCAGCTTTTCGAGGGCAACTAATGAAAAACTGTTTTTT. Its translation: CASSFSRATNEKLFF.

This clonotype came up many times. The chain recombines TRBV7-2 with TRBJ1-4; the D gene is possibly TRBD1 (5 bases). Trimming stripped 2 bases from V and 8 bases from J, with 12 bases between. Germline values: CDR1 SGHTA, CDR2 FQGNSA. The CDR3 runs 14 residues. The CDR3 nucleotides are TGTGCCAGCAGCTTAAGCGGGACCGTCGAAAAACTGTTTTTT. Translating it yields CASSLSGTVEKLFF.

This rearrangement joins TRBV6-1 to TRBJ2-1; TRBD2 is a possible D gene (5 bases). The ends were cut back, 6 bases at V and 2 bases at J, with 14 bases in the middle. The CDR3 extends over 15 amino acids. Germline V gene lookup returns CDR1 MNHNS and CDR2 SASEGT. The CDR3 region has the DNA TGTGCCAGCAGGGCGATCGGGGAGACCTACAATGAGCAGTTCTTC. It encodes CASRAIGETYNEQFF.

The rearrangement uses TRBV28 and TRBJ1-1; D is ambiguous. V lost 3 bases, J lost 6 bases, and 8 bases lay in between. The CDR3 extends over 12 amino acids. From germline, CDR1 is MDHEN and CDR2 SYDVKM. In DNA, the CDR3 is TGTGCCAGCAGTTTTCGGAGGGCTGAAGCTTTCTTT. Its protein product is CASSFRRAEAFF. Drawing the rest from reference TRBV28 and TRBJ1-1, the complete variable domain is DVKVTQSSRYLVKRTGEKVFLECVQDMDHENMFWYRQDPGLGLRLIYFSYDVKMKEKGDIPEGYSVSREKKERFSLILESASTNQTSMYLCASSFRRAEAFFGQGTRLTVV.

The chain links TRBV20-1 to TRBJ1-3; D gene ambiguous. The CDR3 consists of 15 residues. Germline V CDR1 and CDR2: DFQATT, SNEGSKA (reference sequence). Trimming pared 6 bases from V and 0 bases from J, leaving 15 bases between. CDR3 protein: CSAGDPGNSGNTIYF. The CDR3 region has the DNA TGCAGTGCCGGCGATCCAGGAAACTCTGGAAACACCATATATTTT.

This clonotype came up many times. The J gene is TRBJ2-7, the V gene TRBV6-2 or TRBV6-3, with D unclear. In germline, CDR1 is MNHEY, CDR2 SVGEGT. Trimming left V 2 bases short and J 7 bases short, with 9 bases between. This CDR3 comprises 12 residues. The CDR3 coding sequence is TGTGCCAGCAGTTACCCAGTCGGGGAGCAGTACTTC. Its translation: CASSYPVGEQYF.

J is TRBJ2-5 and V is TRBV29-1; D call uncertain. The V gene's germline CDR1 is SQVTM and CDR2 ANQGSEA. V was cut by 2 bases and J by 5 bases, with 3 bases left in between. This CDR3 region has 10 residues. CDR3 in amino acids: CSVERETQYF. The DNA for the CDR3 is TGCAGCGTTGAAAGGGAGACCCAGTACTTC.

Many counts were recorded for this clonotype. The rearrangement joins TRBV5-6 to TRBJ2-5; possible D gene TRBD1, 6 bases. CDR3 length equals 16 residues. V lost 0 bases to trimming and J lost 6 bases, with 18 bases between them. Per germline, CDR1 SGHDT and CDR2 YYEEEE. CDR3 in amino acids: CASSLDSRTALKTQYF. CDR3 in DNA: TGTGCCAGCAGCTTGGACTCGCGGACAGCCCTAAAGACCCAGTACTTC.

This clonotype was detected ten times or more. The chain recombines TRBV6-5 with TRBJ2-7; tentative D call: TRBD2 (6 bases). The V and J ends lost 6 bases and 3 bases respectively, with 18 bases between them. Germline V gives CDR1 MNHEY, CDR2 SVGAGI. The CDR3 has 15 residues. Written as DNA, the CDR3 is TGTGCCAGCAGGTCCGGAGGGTCGCGGGGCTACGAGCAGTACTTC. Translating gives CASRSGGSRGYEQYF.